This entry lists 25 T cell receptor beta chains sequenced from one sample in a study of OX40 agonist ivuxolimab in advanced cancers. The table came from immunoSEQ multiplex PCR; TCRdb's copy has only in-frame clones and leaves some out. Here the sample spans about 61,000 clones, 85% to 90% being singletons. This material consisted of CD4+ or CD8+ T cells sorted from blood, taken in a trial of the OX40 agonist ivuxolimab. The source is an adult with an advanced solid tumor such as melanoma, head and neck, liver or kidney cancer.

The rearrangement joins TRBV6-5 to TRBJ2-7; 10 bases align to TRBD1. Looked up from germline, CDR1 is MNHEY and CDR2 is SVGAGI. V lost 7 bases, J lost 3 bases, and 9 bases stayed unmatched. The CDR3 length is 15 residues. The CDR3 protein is CASTPGQGHYYEQYF. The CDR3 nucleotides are TGTGCCAGCACCCCGGGACAGGGGCACTACTACGAGCAGTACTTC.

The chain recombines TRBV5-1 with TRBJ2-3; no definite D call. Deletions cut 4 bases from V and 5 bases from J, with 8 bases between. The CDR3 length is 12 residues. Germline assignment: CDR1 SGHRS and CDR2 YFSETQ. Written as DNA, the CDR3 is TGCGCCAGCAGCCTAGGTTTAGATACGCAGTATTTT. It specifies CASSLGLDTQYF.

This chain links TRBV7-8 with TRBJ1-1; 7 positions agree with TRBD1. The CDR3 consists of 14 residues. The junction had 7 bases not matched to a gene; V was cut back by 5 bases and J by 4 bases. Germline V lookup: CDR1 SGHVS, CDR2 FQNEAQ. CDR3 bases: TGTGCCAGCAGCGACAGGGTTTTGGGCACTGAAGCTTTCTTT. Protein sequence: CASSDRVLGTEAFF.

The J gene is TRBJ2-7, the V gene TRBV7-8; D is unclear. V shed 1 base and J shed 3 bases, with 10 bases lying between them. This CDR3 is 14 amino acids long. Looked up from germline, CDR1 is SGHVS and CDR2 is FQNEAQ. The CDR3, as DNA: TGTGCCAGCAGCTTAGGTGGGATATACTACGAGCAGTACTTC. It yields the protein CASSLGGIYYEQYF.

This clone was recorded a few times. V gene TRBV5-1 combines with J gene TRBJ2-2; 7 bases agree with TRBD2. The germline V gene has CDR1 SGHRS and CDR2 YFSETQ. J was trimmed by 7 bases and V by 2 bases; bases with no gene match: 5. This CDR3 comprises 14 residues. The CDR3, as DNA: TGCGCCAGCAGCTTAGCGGGAATAAACGGGGAGCTGTTTTTT. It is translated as CASSLAGINGELFF.

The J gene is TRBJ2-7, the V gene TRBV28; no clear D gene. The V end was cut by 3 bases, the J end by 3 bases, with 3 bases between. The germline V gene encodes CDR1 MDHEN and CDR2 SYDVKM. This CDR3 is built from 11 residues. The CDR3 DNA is TGTGCCAGCAGTTTGGACTACGAGCAGTACTTC. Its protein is CASSLDYEQYF.

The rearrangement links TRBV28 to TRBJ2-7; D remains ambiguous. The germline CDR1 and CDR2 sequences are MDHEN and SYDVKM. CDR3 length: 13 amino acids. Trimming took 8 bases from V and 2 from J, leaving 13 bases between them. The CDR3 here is CASSTQSTYEQYF. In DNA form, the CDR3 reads TGTGCCAGCTCTACACAGAGTACCTACGAGCAGTACTTC. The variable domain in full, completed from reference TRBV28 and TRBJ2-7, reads DVKVTQSSRYLVKRTGEKVFLECVQDMDHENMFWYRQDPGLGLRLIYFSYDVKMKEKGDIPEGYSVSREKKERFSLILESASTNQTSMYLCASSTQSTYEQYFGPGTRLTVT.

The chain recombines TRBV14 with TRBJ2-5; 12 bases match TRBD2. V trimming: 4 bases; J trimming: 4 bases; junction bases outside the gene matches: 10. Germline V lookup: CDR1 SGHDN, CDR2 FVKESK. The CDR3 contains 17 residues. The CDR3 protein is CASSPGLAGKVPETQYF. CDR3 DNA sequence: TGTGCCAGCAGCCCAGGACTAGCGGGAAAGGTTCCAGAGACCCAGTACTTC.

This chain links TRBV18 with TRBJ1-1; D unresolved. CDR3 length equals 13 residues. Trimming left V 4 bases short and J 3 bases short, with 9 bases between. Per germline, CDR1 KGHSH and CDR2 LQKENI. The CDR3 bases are TGTGCCAGCTCACTGGTGGCGGACACTGAAGCTTTCTTT. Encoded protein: CASSLVADTEAFF.

CDR3 in amino acids: CASSESGMNTEAFF. The CDR3 DNA sequence: TGTGCCAGCAGTGAATCAGGGATGAACACTGAAGCTTTCTTT. The chain couples TRBV6-1 to TRBJ1-1; weak D call: TRBD1 (5 bases). The CDR3 has 14 amino acids. Trimming shortened V by 2 bases and J by 0 bases, and 7 bases separated the two germline ends. CDR1 is MNHNS, CDR2 SASEGT, per germline.

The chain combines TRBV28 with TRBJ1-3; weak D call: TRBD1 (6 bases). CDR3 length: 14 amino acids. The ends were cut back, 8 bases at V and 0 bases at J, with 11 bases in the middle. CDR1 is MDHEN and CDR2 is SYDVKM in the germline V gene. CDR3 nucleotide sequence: TGTGCCAGCTCCAAGGGGGGCTCTGGAAACACCATATATTTT. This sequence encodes CASSKGGSGNTIYF.

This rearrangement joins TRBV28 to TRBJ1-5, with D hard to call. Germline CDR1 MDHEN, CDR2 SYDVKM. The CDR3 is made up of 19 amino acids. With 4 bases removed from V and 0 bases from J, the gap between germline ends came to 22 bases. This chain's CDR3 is CASSYPAQKVVGSNQPQHF. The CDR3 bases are TGTGCCAGCAGTTACCCAGCCCAAAAGGTCGTAGGTAGCAATCAGCCCCAGCATTTT.

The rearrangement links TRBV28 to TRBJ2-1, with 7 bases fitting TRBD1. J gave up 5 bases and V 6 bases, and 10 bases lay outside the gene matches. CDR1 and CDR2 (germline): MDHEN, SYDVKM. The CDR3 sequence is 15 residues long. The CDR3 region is CASRSGGTVDNEQFF. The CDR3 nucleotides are TGTGCCAGCAGGTCAGGTGGGACAGTTGACAATGAGCAGTTCTTC.

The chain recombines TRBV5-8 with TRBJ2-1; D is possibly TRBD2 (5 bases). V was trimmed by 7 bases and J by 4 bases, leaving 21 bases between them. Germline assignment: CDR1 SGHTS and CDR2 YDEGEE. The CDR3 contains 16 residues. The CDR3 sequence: CASYVRDPKMYNEQFF. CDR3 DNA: TGTGCCAGCTATGTCCGGGATCCCAAAATGTACAATGAGCAGTTCTTC.

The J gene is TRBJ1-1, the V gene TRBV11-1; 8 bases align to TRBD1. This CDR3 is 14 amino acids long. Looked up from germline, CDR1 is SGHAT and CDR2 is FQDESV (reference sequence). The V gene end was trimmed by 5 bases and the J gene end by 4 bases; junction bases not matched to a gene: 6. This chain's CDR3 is CASSDRGLGTEAFF. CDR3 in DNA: TGTGCCAGCAGCGACAGGGGTTTAGGCACTGAAGCTTTCTTT.

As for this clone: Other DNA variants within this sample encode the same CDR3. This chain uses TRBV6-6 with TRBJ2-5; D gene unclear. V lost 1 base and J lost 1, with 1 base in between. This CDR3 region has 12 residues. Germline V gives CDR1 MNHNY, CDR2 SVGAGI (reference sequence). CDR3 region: CASSYFQETQYF. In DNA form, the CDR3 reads TGTGCCAGCAGTTACTTCCAAGAGACCCAGTACTTC.

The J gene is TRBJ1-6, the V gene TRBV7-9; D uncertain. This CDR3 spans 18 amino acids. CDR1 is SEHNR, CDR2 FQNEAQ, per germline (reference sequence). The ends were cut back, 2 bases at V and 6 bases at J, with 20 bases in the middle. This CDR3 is CASSLIPFGLGSNSPLHF. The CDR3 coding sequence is TGTGCCAGCAGCTTAATTCCGTTCGGACTGGGCAGTAATTCACCCCTCCACTTT.

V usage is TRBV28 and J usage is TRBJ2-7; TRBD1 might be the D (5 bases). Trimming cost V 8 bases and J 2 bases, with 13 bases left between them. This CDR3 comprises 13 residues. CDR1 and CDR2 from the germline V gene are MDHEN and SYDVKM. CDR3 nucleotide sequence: TGTGCCAGCCGGCTGGGGCAGCCCTACGAGCAGTACTTC. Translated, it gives CASRLGQPYEQYF.

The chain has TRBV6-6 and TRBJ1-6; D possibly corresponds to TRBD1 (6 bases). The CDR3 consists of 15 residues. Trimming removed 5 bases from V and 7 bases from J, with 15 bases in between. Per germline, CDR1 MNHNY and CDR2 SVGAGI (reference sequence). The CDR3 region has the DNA TGTGCCAGCAGTCGCCGGGGGGCGATCAATTCACCCCTCCACTTT. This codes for CASSRRGAINSPLHF.

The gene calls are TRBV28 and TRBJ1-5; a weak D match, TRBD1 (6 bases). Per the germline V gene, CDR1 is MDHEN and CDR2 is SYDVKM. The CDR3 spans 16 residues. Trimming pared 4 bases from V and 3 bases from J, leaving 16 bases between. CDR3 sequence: CASSSITRTDNQPQHF. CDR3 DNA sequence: TGTGCCAGCAGTTCGATCACCAGGACAGACAATCAGCCCCAGCATTTT.

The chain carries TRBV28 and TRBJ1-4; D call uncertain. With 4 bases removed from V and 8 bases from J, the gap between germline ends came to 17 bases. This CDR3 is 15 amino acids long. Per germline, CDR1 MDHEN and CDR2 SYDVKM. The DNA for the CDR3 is TGTGCCAGCAGTTATAAAACTCCGGGAGCCGAAAAACTGTTTTTT. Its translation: CASSYKTPGAEKLFF. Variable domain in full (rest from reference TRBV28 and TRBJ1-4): DVKVTQSSRYLVKRTGEKVFLECVQDMDHENMFWYRQDPGLGLRLIYFSYDVKMKEKGDIPEGYSVSREKKERFSLILESASTNQTSMYLCASSYKTPGAEKLFFGSGTQLSVL.

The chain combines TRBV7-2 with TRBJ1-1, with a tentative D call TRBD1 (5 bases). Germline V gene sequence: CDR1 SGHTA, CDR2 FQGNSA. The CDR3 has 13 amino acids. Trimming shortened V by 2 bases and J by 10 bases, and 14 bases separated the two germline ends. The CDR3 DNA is TGTGCCAGCAGCTTACCGGGTGGGGCGACAGCTTTCTTT. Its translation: CASSLPGGATAFF.

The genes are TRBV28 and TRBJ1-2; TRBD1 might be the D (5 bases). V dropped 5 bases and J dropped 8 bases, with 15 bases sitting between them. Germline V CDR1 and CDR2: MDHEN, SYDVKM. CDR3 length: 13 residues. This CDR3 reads CASSRGRTRGYTF. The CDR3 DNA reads TGTGCCAGCAGTAGGGGACGGACAAGGGGCTACACCTTC.

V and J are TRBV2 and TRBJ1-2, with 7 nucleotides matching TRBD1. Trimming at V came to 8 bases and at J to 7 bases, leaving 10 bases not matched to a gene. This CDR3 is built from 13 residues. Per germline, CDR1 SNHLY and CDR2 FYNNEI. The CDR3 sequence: CASLEEGAGGYTF. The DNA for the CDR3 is TGTGCCAGCCTAGAGGAGGGGGCGGGTGGCTACACCTTC.

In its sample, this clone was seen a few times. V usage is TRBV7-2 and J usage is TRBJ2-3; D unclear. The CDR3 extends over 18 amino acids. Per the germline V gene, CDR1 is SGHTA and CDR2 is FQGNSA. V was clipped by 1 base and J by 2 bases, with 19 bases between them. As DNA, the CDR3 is TGTGCCAGCAGCTTAGGGACCCTTAGGGTCGCGGACACAGATACGCAGTATTTT. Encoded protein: CASSLGTLRVADTDTQYF.